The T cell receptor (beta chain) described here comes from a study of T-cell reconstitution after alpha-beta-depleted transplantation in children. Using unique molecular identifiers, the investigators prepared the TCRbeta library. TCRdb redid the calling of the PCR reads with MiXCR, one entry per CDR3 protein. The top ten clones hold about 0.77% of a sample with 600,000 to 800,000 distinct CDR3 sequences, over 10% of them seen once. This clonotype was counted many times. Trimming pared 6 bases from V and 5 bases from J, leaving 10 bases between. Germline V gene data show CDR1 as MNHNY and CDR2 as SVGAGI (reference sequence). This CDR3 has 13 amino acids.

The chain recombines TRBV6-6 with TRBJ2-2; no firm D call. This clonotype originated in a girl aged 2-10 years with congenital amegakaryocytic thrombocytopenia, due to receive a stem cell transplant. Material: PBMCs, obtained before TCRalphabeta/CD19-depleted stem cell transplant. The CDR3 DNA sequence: TGTGCCAGCAGCCCTCTAACTACCGGGGAGCTGTTTTTT. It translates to CASSPLTTGELFF.